Sequencing of this T cell receptor beta chain was carried out in a study of neoadjuvant nivolumab and ipilimumab in lung cancer. Study findings and constraints: TCR clonality did not significantly correlate with pathologic tumor regression.

Repertoires were generated with immunoSEQ multiplex PCR, while TCRdb's copy carries only in-frame clones and drops some. The sample has 40,000 to 60,000 clones; 75% to 90% are singletons. To note about this clone: Antigen unknown.

Sequencing used blood, obtained before neoadjuvant nivolumab, alone or with ipilimumab. The clonotype was recovered from an adult with non-small cell lung cancer. Some clones in this sample may be carry-over from other donors' samples.

The CDR3 reads CSGYTGGAETQYF. The CDR3 DNA follows: TGCAGCGGATATACAGGGGGCGCAGAGACCCAGTACTTC. This rearrangement joins TRBV29-1 to TRBJ2-5; 9 bases match TRBD1. The CDR3 contains 13 residues. V was clipped by 7 bases and J by 4 bases; unmatched bases: 7. The germline V gene has CDR1 SQVTM and CDR2 ANQGSEA.